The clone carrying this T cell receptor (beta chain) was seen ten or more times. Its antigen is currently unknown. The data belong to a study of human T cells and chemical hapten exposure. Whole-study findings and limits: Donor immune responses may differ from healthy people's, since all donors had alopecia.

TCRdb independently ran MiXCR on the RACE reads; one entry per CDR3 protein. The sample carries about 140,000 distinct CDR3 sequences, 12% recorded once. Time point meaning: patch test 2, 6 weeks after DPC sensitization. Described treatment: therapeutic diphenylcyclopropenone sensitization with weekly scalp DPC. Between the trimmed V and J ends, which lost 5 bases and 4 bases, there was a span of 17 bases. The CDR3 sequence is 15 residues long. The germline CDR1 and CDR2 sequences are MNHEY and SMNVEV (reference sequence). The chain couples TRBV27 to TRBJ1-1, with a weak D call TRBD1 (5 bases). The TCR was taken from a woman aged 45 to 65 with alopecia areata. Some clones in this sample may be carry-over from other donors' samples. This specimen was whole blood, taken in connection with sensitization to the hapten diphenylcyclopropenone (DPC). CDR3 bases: TGTGCCAGCAGTCCCCAGGGTTCCCGGATCACTGAAGCTTTCTTT. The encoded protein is CASSPQGSRITEAFF.